These 17 T cell receptor beta chains share one sample of origin, sequenced in a study of blood T cell repertoires in COVID-19. Sequencing was performed with immunoSEQ multiplex PCR; in TCRdb, only in-frame clones are kept and a portion is missing. The sample yields around 95,000 clones, about nine tenths seen once. Sequencing was carried out using peripheral blood. All receptors derive from a man aged 50 to 60 with acute or convalescent COVID-19.

The chain carries TRBV11-2 and TRBJ2-2; D unclear. Germline CDR1 is SGHAT and CDR2 is FQNNGV. The CDR3 spans 15 residues. V was clipped by 5 bases and J by 7 bases, with 17 bases between them. Here the CDR3 DNA reads TGTGCCAGCAGCCCATACTTGAGCGTAGGCGGGGAGCTGTTTTTT. As protein: CASSPYLSVGGELFF.

The rearrangement uses TRBV6-4 and TRBJ1-2; 11 bases are shared with TRBD1. CDR3 length: 15 amino acids. Germline-derived CDR1 and CDR2 are MRHNA and SNTAGT. V gave up 6 bases and J gave up 8 bases; unmatched junction bases: 11. The CDR3 DNA is TGTGCCAGCAGAGGACAGGGGGCTGGCGGCGGAGGCTACACCTTC. This sequence encodes CASRGQGAGGGGYTF.

This sequence joins TRBV19 and TRBJ2-7, with D maybe TRBD2 (5 bases). V was clipped by 1 base and J by 4 bases, with 11 bases between them. CDR3 length: 14 amino acids. Germline V gene lookup returns CDR1 LNHDA and CDR2 SQIVND (reference sequence). The CDR3, as DNA: TGTGCCAGTAGTATAGTAGCTCGCGGGTACGAGCAGTACTTC. Its protein product is CASSIVARGYEQYF.

The chain combines TRBV6-5 with TRBJ2-7; 11 positions agree with TRBD2. Germline assignment: CDR1 MNHEY and CDR2 SVGAGI. CDR3 length: 15 residues. Germline trimming cut 8 bases from V and 6 bases from J; bases unmatched to any gene: 12. CDR3 DNA sequence: TGTGCCAGCGGAAATAGCGGGAGGGCCGGGGGCGAGCAGTACTTC. This encodes CASGNSGRAGGEQYF.

The chain links TRBV6-5 to TRBJ2-5; the match to TRBD2 covers 10 bases. The CDR3 consists of 16 residues. The J segment lost 2 bases and the V segment lost 2 bases, leaving 5 bases of the junction unmatched. Germline V gene data show CDR1 as MNHEY and CDR2 as SVGAGI. Written as DNA, the CDR3 is TGTGCCAGCAGTTACCGCGGGACTAGCGTTCAAGAGACCCAGTACTTC. It yields the protein CASSYRGTSVQETQYF.

This clone was counted between two and nine times. The chain recombines TRBV19 with TRBJ1-2, with D possibly being TRBD1 (6 bases). Germline V gene data show CDR1 as LNHDA and CDR2 as SQIVND (reference sequence). Trimming stripped 3 bases from V and 10 bases from J, with 15 bases between. This CDR3 has 13 amino acids. CDR3 sequence (DNA): TGTGCCAGTAGTATGGGGACAAGAAGAAACTACACCTTC. Translating it yields CASSMGTRRNYTF.

This rearrangement joins TRBV12-3 or TRBV12-4 to TRBJ1-2, with D tentatively TRBD1 (6 bases). V gave up 6 bases and J gave up 3 bases, with 11 bases separating them. CDR3 size: 13 residues. The CDR3 loop reads CASSLTGYYGYTF. The CDR3, as DNA: TGTGCCAGCAGCCTAACAGGGTACTATGGCTACACCTTC.

This CDR3 is CASSPSEAGELFF. CDR3 in DNA: TGCGCCAGCAGCCCCTCGGAGGCCGGGGAGCTGTTTTTT. V usage is TRBV4-1 and J usage is TRBJ2-2, with D possibly being TRBD2 (5 bases). The CDR3 has 13 amino acids. Germline V gene data show CDR1 as MGHRA and CDR2 as YSYEKL. Trimming took off 4 bases at V and 6 bases at J, with 9 bases between the two ends.

V gene TRBV29-1 combines with J gene TRBJ1-1; 12 nucleotides line up with TRBD1. J was trimmed by 8 bases and V by 7 bases; bases with no gene match: 8. The CDR3 contains 13 residues. Germline CDR1 is SQVTM and CDR2 is ANQGSEA. CDR3 coding DNA: TGCAGCGCAGGGACAGGGGGCGCTTGGGAAGCTTTCTTT. Protein: CSAGTGGAWEAFF.

This clone appeared a single time. The V call is TRBV13, the J call TRBJ2-7; the match to TRBD1 covers 8 bases. The CDR3 runs 14 residues. V trimming: 5 bases; J trimming: 0 bases; junction bases outside the gene matches: 3. Per the germline V gene, CDR1 is PRHDT and CDR2 is FYEKMQ (reference sequence). CDR3 coding DNA: TGTGCCAGCAGCCACAGGGGGAGCTCCTACGAGCAGTACTTC. Protein product: CASSHRGSSYEQYF.

This CDR3 is CASSAWTLTISTDTQYF. CDR3 nucleotide sequence: TGTGCCAGCAGCGCCTGGACACTTACTATTAGCACAGATACGCAGTATTTT. V is TRBV5-6 and J is TRBJ2-3, with D possibly matching TRBD1 (5 bases). The germline V gene has CDR1 SGHDT and CDR2 YYEEEE. CDR3 length: 17 residues. Trimming cost V 4 bases and J 0 bases, with 18 bases left between them.

The chain has TRBV5-1 and TRBJ1-2; D is possibly TRBD1 (5 bases). This CDR3 is built from 15 residues. Per the germline V gene, CDR1 is SGHRS and CDR2 is YFSETQ. V was trimmed by 0 bases and J by 6 bases, leaving 15 bases between them. DNA of the CDR3: TGCGCCAGCAGCTTGGTTCAGGGAGGAAGAGATGGCTACACCTTC. Its protein is CASSLVQGGRDGYTF. Complete variable domain (other parts from reference TRBV5-1 and TRBJ1-2): KAGVTQTPRYLIKTRGQQVTLSCSPISGHRSVSWYQQTPGQGLQFLFEYFSETQRNKGNFPGRFSGRQFSNSRSEMNVSTLELGDSALYLCASSLVQGGRDGYTFGSGTRLTVV.

The V and J genes are TRBV11-3 and TRBJ2-1; 11 bases fit TRBD2. CDR3 length equals 16 residues. The germline CDR1 and CDR2 sequences are SGHNT and YENEEA. The trim removed 5 bases at V and 6 bases at J, leaving 9 bases unmatched. CDR3 protein: CASSHVLAGGPNEQFF. CDR3 nucleotide sequence: TGTGCCAGCAGCCATGTCCTAGCGGGAGGCCCCAATGAGCAGTTCTTC.

The chain is built from TRBV7-8 and TRBJ2-3; 13 positions agree with TRBD2. The CDR3 has 16 amino acids. V lost 3 bases and J lost 6; bases outside the gene matches: 6. CDR1 is SGHVS, CDR2 FQNEAQ, per germline. The CDR3 reads CASSLPGTSGIDTQYF. The CDR3 DNA follows: TGTGCCAGCAGCTTGCCCGGGACTAGCGGGATTGATACGCAGTATTTT.

The rearrangement joins TRBV24-1 to TRBJ2-3, with 8 bases fitting TRBD1. The CDR3 is 16 residues long. The germline V gene encodes CDR1 KGHDR and CDR2 SFDVKD. V gave up 3 bases and J gave up 2 bases; unmatched junction bases: 6. This CDR3 reads CATSDRKGQDTDTQYF. The CDR3 coding sequence is TGTGCCACCAGTGATCGAAAGGGACAGGACACAGATACGCAGTATTTT.

The chain carries TRBV6-1 and TRBJ2-1; 9 bases agree with TRBD2. J lost 8 bases, V lost 0 bases, and 5 bases had no gene match. Germline V gene data show CDR1 as MNHNS and CDR2 as SASEGT. This CDR3 region has 15 residues. The CDR3: CASSEASGRFHEQFF. The DNA of the CDR3 is TGTGCCAGCAGTGAAGCGAGCGGGAGGTTCCATGAGCAGTTCTTC.

The genes are TRBV25-1 and TRBJ2-7; D not certain. Germline CDR1 reads MGHDK; CDR2 reads SYGVNS. This CDR3 spans 13 amino acids. Trimming removed 6 bases at V and 2 bases at J, with 11 bases between. Here the CDR3 reads CASSGFLPYEQYF. As DNA, the CDR3 is TGTGCCAGCAGCGGGTTTCTCCCCTACGAGCAGTACTTC.